This TCR beta chain comes out of a study of Ad26.COV2.S vaccination and SARS-CoV-2 variants. Clones were sequenced by immunoSEQ multiplex PCR, and TCRdb holds only the in-frame ones, with some missing. The top ten hold 4% to 6% of the sample, which has over 110,000 clones, just over 85% seen once. This clone was found once. Its antigen is not identified. V lost 2 bases and J 5 bases, leaving 16 bases between the germline ends. Germline V lookup: CDR1 LGHNT, CDR2 FRNRAP. The length of the CDR3 is 15 residues. Study-wide results and limits: Responses of T cells in total may have been underestimated by the TCR breadth and depth analyses. Non-spike TCR breadth showed similarity between vaccine and placebo recipients. Following vaccination, spike-specific CD8+ and CD4+ T cell responses reportedly exhibited substantial breadth. Those who received the vaccine showed greater spike-specific TCR breadth than those given placebo.

Sample: peripheral blood, taken after recovery from COVID-19. The chain combines TRBV12-5 with TRBJ2-7; either TRBD1 or TRBD2 may supply D (6 bases each). The receptor was isolated from a human donor who had recovered from COVID-19. The CDR3 spells CASGLRAKGEDEQYF. The CDR3 DNA sequence: TGTGCTAGTGGTTTGAGGGCGAAGGGGGAGGACGAGCAGTACTTC.